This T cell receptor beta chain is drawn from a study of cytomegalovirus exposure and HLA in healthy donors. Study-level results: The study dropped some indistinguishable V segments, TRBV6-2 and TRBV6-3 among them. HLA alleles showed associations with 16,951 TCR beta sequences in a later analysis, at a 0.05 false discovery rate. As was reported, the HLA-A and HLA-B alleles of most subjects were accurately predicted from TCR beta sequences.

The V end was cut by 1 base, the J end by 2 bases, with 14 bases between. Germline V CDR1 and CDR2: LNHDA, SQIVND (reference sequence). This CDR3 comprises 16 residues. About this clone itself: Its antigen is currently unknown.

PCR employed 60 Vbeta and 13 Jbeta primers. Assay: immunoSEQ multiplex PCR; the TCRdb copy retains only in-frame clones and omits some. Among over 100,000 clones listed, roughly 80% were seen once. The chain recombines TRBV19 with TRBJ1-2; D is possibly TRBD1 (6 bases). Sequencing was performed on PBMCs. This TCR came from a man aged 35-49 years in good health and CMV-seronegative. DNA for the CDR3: TGTGCCAGTAGTATAGTCCATAGGGACATCAACTATGGCTACACCTTC. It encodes CASSIVHRDINYGYTF.